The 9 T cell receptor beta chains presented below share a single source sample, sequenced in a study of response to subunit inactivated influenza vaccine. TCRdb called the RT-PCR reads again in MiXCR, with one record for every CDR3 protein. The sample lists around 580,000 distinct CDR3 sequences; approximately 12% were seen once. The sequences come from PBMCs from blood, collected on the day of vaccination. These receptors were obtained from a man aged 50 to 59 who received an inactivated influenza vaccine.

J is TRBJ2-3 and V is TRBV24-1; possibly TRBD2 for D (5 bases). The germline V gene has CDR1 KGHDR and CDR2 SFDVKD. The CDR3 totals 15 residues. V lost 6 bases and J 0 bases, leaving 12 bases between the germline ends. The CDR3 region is CATSSRAASTDTQYF. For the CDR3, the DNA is TGTGCCACCAGTTCGAGAGCGGCTAGCACAGATACGCAGTATTTT.

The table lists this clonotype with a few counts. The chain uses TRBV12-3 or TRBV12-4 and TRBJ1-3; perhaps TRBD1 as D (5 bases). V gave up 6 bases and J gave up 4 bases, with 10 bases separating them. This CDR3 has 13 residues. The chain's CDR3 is CASRDTGGNTIYF. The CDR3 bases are TGTGCCAGCAGGGACACGGGGGGAAACACCATATATTTT.

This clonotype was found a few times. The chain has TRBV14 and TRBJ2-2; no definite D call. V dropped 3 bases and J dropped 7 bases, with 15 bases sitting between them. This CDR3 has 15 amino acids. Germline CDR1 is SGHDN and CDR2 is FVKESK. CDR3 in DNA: TGTGCCAGCAGCCATTGGACCGTCCATCGCGGGGAGCTGTTTTTT. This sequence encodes CASSHWTVHRGELFF.

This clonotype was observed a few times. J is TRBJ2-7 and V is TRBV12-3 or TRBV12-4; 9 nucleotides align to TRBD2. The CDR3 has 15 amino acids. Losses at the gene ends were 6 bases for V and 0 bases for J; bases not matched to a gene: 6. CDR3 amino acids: CASRSLAGLSYEQYF. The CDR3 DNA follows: TGTGCCAGCAGGTCTCTAGCGGGACTCTCCTACGAGCAGTACTTC.

The CDR3 region is CSARVASRAYNEQFF. The CDR3, as DNA: TGCAGTGCTAGAGTGGCTAGCCGTGCCTACAATGAGCAGTTCTTC. The genes are TRBV20-1 and TRBJ2-1; maybe TRBD2 (5 bases). The germline CDR1 and CDR2 sequences are DFQATT and SNEGSKA (reference sequence). This CDR3 spans 15 amino acids. V lost 1 base, J lost 2 bases, and 12 bases lay in between.

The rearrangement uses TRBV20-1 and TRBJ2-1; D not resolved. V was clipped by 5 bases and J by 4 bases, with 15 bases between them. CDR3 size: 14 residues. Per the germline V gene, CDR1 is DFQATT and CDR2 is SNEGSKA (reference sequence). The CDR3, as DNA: TGCAGTGCTGCGACCCCATGGGGTTACAATGAGCAGTTCTTC. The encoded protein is CSAATPWGYNEQFF.

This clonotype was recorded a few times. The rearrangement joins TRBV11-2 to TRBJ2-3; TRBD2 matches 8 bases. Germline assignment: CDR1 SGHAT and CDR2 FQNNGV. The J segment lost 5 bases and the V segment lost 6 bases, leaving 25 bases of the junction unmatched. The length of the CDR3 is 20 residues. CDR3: CASSPRPGLARSRFKDTQYF. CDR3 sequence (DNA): TGTGCCAGCAGTCCTCGCCCCGGACTAGCCAGGAGTAGATTTAAAGATACGCAGTATTTT.

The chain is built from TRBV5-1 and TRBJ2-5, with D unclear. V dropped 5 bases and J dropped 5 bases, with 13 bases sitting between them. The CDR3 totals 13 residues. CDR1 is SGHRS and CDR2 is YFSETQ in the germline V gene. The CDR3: CASRAGIRETQYF. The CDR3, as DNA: TGCGCCAGCAGGGCAGGAATTCGTGAGACCCAGTACTTC.

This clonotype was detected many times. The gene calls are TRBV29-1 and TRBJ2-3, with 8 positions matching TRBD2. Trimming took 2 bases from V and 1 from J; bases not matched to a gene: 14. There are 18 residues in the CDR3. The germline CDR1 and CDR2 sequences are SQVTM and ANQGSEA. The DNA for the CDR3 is TGCAGCGTTGAACCTCGAGCGGGAGAAAGGATGGGCACAGATACGCAGTATTTT. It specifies CSVEPRAGERMGTDTQYF.